The rows below give T cell receptor beta chains drawn from one sample of a study of blood T cell repertoires in COVID-19. Sequencing was performed with immunoSEQ multiplex PCR; in TCRdb, only in-frame clones are kept and a portion is missing. The sample lists tens of thousands of clones; 75% to 90% were seen once. The sequenced material came from peripheral blood. The receptors derive from an older man with acute or convalescent COVID-19. Both conserved end residues are part of each CDR3. Fields, in order: J gene, V gene, clone size, D gene, CDR3 DNA, CDR3 protein. A D gene is named only where the DNA matches it firmly. Size is stated for part of the rows, as once, few or many counts, or as a class when the clone is expanded.

TRBJ1-2	TRBV2	NA	NA	TGTGCCAGCAGTGAAGCCAGGGAATATGGCTACACCTTC	CASSEAREYGYTF
TRBJ1-2	TRBV3-1/TRBV3-2	NA	NA	TGTGCCAGCAGCCCAACTTTCGGGGTGCTAAACTATGGCTACACCTTC	CASSPTFGVLNYGYTF
TRBJ1-5	TRBV2	NA	NA	TGTGCCAGCAGTGGTCAGGCGGGGGGGCCTAGGAGTCAGCCCCAGCATTTT	CASSGQAGGPRSQPQHF
TRBJ1-1	TRBV9	NA	NA	TGTGCCAGCAGCGCGCGAGAAGGGGCCGTGGCTTTCTTT	CASSAREGAVAFF
TRBJ1-6	TRBV10-3	NA	NA	TGTGCCATCAGTGAGGACAGTTGGAATTCACCCCTCCACTTT	CAISEDSWNSPLHF
TRBJ1-2	TRBV5-1	NA	NA	TGCGCCAGCAGCTTGGGCTCAGGGGCTAACTATGGCTACACCTTC	CASSLGSGANYGYTF
TRBJ2-7	TRBV27	NA	TRBD2	TGTGCCAGCAGTCTAGCGGGGGGGCCGAGATACGAGCAGTACTTC	CASSLAGGPRYEQYF
TRBJ1-1	TRBV4-1	NA	TRBD1	TGCGCCAGCAGCCAGGACAGGGGGCAGCGGAACACTGAAGCTTTCTTT	CASSQDRGQRNTEAFF
TRBJ1-5	TRBV2	NA	NA	TGTGCCAGCAGCCTAGAATTTAGCAATCAGCCCCAGCATTTT	CASSLEFSNQPQHF
TRBJ2-7	TRBV5-1	NA	TRBD1	TGCGCCAGCAGCTTCGGACAGGGCCCTTACGAGCAGTACTTC	CASSFGQGPYEQYF
TRBJ1-3	TRBV30	NA	NA	TGTGCCTTTCAGACTTTATCTGGAAACACCATATATTTT	CAFQTLSGNTIYF
TRBJ2-7	TRBV6-1	NA	TRBD1	TGTGCCAGCAGTGAAAAGAGGGACAGGGGCTACGAGCAGTACTTC	CASSEKRDRGYEQYF
TRBJ1-3	TRBV2	few	NA	TGTGCCAGCAGCCGAACGCCGGGGGTTAACACCATATATTTT	CASSRTPGVNTIYF
TRBJ1-1	TRBV9	NA	NA	TGTGCCAGCAGCGTAGCGACAGATACTGAAGCTTTCTTT	CASSVATDTEAFF
TRBJ2-5	TRBV6-4	NA	TRBD2	TGTGCCAGCAGTGCATTAGCGGGGGCGATAGAGACCCAGTACTTC	CASSALAGAIETQYF
TRBJ2-7	TRBV6-5	NA	TRBD1	TGTGCCAGCAGAGACAGGGGTTCCTACGAGCAGTACTTC	CASRDRGSYEQYF
TRBJ1-5	TRBV7-8	NA	NA	TGTGCCAGCGTCAGGGGTCGCAATCAGCCCCAGCATTTT	CASVRGRNQPQHF
TRBJ2-7	TRBV10-3	NA	TRBD1	TGTGCTTCGACAGGGCTGGGCGAGCAGTACTTC	CASTGLGEQYF
TRBJ1-2	TRBV12-3/TRBV12-4	NA	TRBD1	TGTGCCAGCAGTTTCAACAGGGGGCTCGGCTACACCTTC	CASSFNRGLGYTF
TRBJ1-2	TRBV18	few	TRBD1	TGTGCCAGCTCACGACAGGGCAGGGATGGCTACACCTTC	CASSRQGRDGYTF
TRBJ2-3	TRBV14	NA	NA	TGTGCCAGCAGCCAAGGAGGGCCTATCGGAGATACGCAGTATTTT	CASSQGGPIGDTQYF
TRBJ2-7	TRBV4-1	NA	TRBD2	TGCGCCAGCAGCCAAGTAGACATGGGACTAGCGGGGGGGCCTAAGTACTTC	CASSQVDMGLAGGPKYF
TRBJ1-3	TRBV6-5	NA	NA	TGTGCCAGCGGACAGTCTCTAAGTGGAAACACCATATATTTT	CASGQSLSGNTIYF
TRBJ2-3	TRBV6-4	NA	NA	TGTGCCAGCAGTGACTCCAGGGGAGAGGGTACAGATACGCAGTATTTT	CASSDSRGEGTDTQYF
TRBJ2-7	TRBV23-1	NA	TRBD1	TGCGCCAGCCCTACTCGGACAGGGGTGGGCGAGCAGTACTTC	CASPTRTGVGEQYF
TRBJ2-7	TRBV23-1	NA	TRBD2	TGCGCCAGCAGTCTACACCGAGCGGGAGACAAATGCTACGAGCAGTACTTC	CASSLHRAGDKCYEQYF
TRBJ1-1	TRBV28	NA	NA	TGTGCCAGCAGTGGGGACTGGGGCGACACTGAAGCTTTCTTT	CASSGDWGDTEAFF
TRBJ1-5	TRBV6-4	NA	TRBD1	TGTGCCAGCAGTGGGCCACAGGGGCCGGGGCAGCCCCAGCATTTT	CASSGPQGPGQPQHF
TRBJ1-1	TRBV3-1/TRBV3-2	NA	TRBD1	TGTGCCAGCAGCCAAGCAGGGACAGGAGGCATCGTGAACACTGAAGCTTTCTTT	CASSQAGTGGIVNTEAFF
TRBJ2-1	TRBV5-1	NA	TRBD1	TGCGCCAGCAGCTTCATTGGGCGACAGGGGGTCCATGAGCAGTTCTTC	CASSFIGRQGVHEQFF
TRBJ1-3	TRBV7-8	NA	TRBD1	TGTGCCAGCAGCCCCCGGGACAGTGGAGGAAACACCATATATTTT	CASSPRDSGGNTIYF
TRBJ2-3	TRBV5-1	NA	TRBD2	TGCGCCAGCAGTCTGACTAGCGGGGGCGTAGATACGCAGTATTTT	CASSLTSGGVDTQYF
TRBJ1-6	TRBV30	NA	TRBD1	TGTGCCTCCCGGGGGACAGGGAATTCACCCCTCCACTTT	CASRGTGNSPLHF
TRBJ2-1	TRBV4-1	NA	NA	TGCGCCAGCAGCCCCTCAAGGGCGGGGTACTCCTACAATGAGCAGTTCTTC	CASSPSRAGYSYNEQFF
TRBJ1-5	TRBV19	NA	NA	TGTGCCAGTAGTATGGGCAGCCAAGCGGGGCAGCCCCAGCATTTT	CASSMGSQAGQPQHF
TRBJ1-4	TRBV3-1/TRBV3-2	NA	TRBD1	TGTGCCAGCAGCCCGCGGACAGGGCGCGAAAAACTGTTTTTT	CASSPRTGREKLFF
TRBJ2-3	TRBV7-6	NA	TRBD2	TGTGCCAGCAGCTTTCCTAGCGGGGGGGCCATAGTCCCAGATACGCAGTATTTT	CASSFPSGGAIVPDTQYF
TRBJ1-6	TRBV5-1	NA	NA	TGCGCCAGCAGCTTCGGGCGCCAGGGGAGCTCCTATAATTCACCCCTCCACTTT	CASSFGRQGSSYNSPLHF
TRBJ1-2	TRBV3-1/TRBV3-2	NA	NA	TGTGCCAGCAGCCAAGGCGCAGGGGCCTTATTCGGCTACACCTTC	CASSQGAGALFGYTF
TRBJ1-5	TRBV19	NA	NA	TGTGCCAGTAGTACCTTGCAGGGAAATCAGCCCCAGCATTTT	CASSTLQGNQPQHF
TRBJ2-3	TRBV2	NA	TRBD2	TGTGCCAGCAGTGAAGCGGGACTAGCGGCAGATACGCAGTATTTT	CASSEAGLAADTQYF